The clone carrying this TCR beta chain has a handful of counts. The antigen is not known. The sample originates from a study of Tregs in tolerant kidney transplant recipients. Broader study findings: The small number of patients limits these findings pending further validation. No direct test of biological reproducibility was done here. In tolerant patients, donor-specific Tregs outgrew total Tregs, suggesting antigen-driven expansion.

Unstimulated Tregs (CD4+CD25+CD127-) and CD4+CD25- non-Tregs were sorted from PBMCs. From germline, CDR1 is MGHDK and CDR2 SYGVNS. The CDR3 is made up of 13 amino acids. V was pared by 3 bases and J by 4 bases, with 7 bases between. Only in-frame clones appear in the TCRdb table, and some are missing; sequencing was by immunoSEQ multiplex PCR. There are around 70,000 clones in the sample; roughly 92% occur only once, and approximately 11% lies in the top ten. The specimen comprised CD8+ T cells from blood, sampled before the transplant. The TCR originated in a human donor who received a combined kidney and bone marrow transplant. The chain combines TRBV25-1 with TRBJ1-3; TRBD1 might be the D (5 bases). The CDR3 is CASSDRAGNTIYF. Here the CDR3 DNA reads TGTGCCAGCAGTGACAGGGCCGGAAACACCATATATTTT.